This TCR beta chain comes out of a study of T cell responses to AZD1222 COVID-19 vaccine. The CDR3 contains 15 residues. V was clipped by 6 bases and J by 2 bases, with 16 bases between them. Germline CDR1 MNHEY, CDR2 SVGAGI. Sequenced by immunoSEQ multiplex PCR; TCRdb stores in-frame clones only, minus some. In the table there are 35,000 to 45,000 clones, around 80% of which are singletons. Concerning this clone: Its matching antigen is unknown.

The study's findings and limits: Distributed over spike, vaccine-associated CD4 TCRs predominated at 160-218 and 743-854.

The material was peripheral blood, obtained 28 days after the second AZD1222 dose. The chain is built from TRBV6-5 and TRBJ1-2; D is perhaps TRBD1 (6 bases). The TCR sequence derives from an adult who received the AZD1222 COVID-19 vaccine. The CDR3 bases are TGTGCCAGCAGCCGATCCGGGGGACAAAACTATGGCTACACCTTC. Its translation: CASSRSGGQNYGYTF.